This TCR beta chain was profiled in a study of blood T cell repertoires in COVID-19. Produced via immunoSEQ multiplex PCR; TCRdb's table is partial and in-frame only. The sample gives about 140,000 clones, approximately 80% of which show up once; approximately 5.8% is in the top ten. CDR1 is LNHDA and CDR2 is SQIVND in the germline V gene (reference sequence). The CDR3 contains 11 residues. V dropped 6 bases and J dropped 5 bases, with 4 bases sitting between them. Sequenced: peripheral blood. The sequence was obtained from a human donor in a cohort sampled during active COVID-19. V and J are TRBV19 and TRBJ2-2, with D unresolved. The CDR3 spells CASRYTGELFF. The CDR3 DNA reads as TGTGCCAGTAGATATACCGGGGAGCTGTTTTTT.